These T cell receptor beta chains were read from a single sample in a study of shared clonotypes between healthy human individuals. The protocol was immunoSEQ multiplex PCR, while the TCRdb copy is restricted to in-frame clones and leaves out a portion. This sample has about 1,900,000 clones, with about 95% found just once. The sequencing sample was made of naive CD8+ T cells sorted from blood. All receptors come from a man between 18 and 35 years old in good health. CDR3s include the opening cysteine and the closing phenylalanine or tryptophan. A D gene is named only where the DNA matches it firmly. Size is stated for part of the rows, as once, few or many counts, or as a class when the clone is expanded.

V: TRBV30
J: TRBJ1-1
D: NA
size: NA
CDR3: CAWRQGEAFF
DNA: TGTGCCTGGAGACAGGGAGAGGCTTTCTTT

V: TRBV5-6
J: TRBJ1-1
D: NA
size: NA
CDR3: CASSPGVVTEAFF
DNA: TGTGCCAGCAGCCCCGGTGTGGTTACTGAAGCTTTCTTT

V: TRBV7-2
J: TRBJ1-2
D: TRBD1
size: NA
CDR3: CASSPGQNYGYTF
DNA: TGTGCCAGCAGCCCGGGACAGAACTATGGCTACACCTTC

V: TRBV6-6
J: TRBJ2-3
D: TRBD1
size: NA
CDR3: CASGTAYTDTQYF
DNA: TGTGCCAGCGGGACAGCCTACACAGATACGCAGTATTTT

V: TRBV5-6
J: TRBJ1-6
D: TRBD1
size: NA
CDR3: CASSWTGLFYNSPLHF
DNA: TGTGCCAGCAGCTGGACAGGGCTCTTCTATAATTCACCCCTCCACTTT

V: TRBV7-6
J: TRBJ2-5
D: NA
size: NA
CDR3: CASSSGTQETQYF
DNA: TGTGCCAGCAGCTCCGGAACCCAAGAGACCCAGTACTTC

V: TRBV7-9
J: TRBJ2-3
D: TRBD2
size: NA
CDR3: CASSPAGGPDTQYF
DNA: TGTGCCAGCAGCCCGGCGGGGGGGCCAGATACGCAGTATTTT

V: TRBV6-6
J: TRBJ2-7
D: TRBD1
size: NA
CDR3: CASSNSAGGYEQYF
DNA: TGTGCCAGCAGCAACTCCGCAGGGGGCTACGAGCAGTACTTC

V: TRBV9
J: TRBJ2-1
D: TRBD2
size: NA
CDR3: CASSVDSRGGYNEQFF
DNA: TGTGCCAGCAGCGTAGATAGTCGCGGGGGCTACAATGAGCAGTTCTTC

V: TRBV6-6
J: TRBJ2-7
D: NA
size: NA
CDR3: CASSSGNYEQYF
DNA: TGTGCCAGCAGTTCCGGGAACTACGAGCAGTACTTC

V: TRBV7-9
J: TRBJ2-7
D: NA
size: NA
CDR3: CASNLAEGFHEQYF
DNA: TGTGCCAGCAACCTTGCCGAGGGTTTCCACGAGCAGTACTTC

V: TRBV2
J: TRBJ1-1
D: NA
size: NA
CDR3: CASSEASEEAFF
DNA: TGTGCCAGCAGTGAAGCGTCAGAAGAAGCTTTCTTT

V: TRBV6-1
J: TRBJ1-1
D: NA
size: NA
CDR3: CASSEASMNTEAFF
DNA: TGTGCCAGCAGTGAAGCCAGCATGAACACTGAAGCTTTCTTT

V: TRBV27
J: TRBJ2-4
D: TRBD1
size: NA
CDR3: CASSLSAGTGLNIQYF
DNA: TGTGCCAGCAGTTTATCGGCGGGGACAGGGTTAAACATTCAGTACTTC

V: TRBV7-9
J: TRBJ2-7
D: NA
size: NA
CDR3: CASSRDLGLADKQYF
DNA: TGTGCCAGCAGCCGAGACCTGGGACTGGCAGACAAGCAGTACTTC

V: TRBV30
J: TRBJ2-1
D: TRBD1
size: NA
CDR3: CAWSGDRASQGFF
DNA: TGTGCCTGGAGTGGGGACAGGGCGTCCCAAGGGTTCTTC

V: TRBV13
J: TRBJ2-5
D: TRBD2
size: NA
CDR3: CASSQGLAGETQYF
DNA: TGTGCCAGCAGCCAGGGACTAGCCGGCGAGACCCAGTACTTC

V: TRBV27
J: TRBJ1-1
D: NA
size: once
CDR3: CASSSGSHTEAFF
DNA: TGTGCCAGCAGTTCCGGGTCACACACTGAAGCTTTCTTT

V: TRBV14
J: TRBJ1-6
D: NA
size: NA
CDR3: CASSIKTGVNSPLHF
DNA: TGTGCCAGCAGCATTAAGACAGGTGTTAATTCACCCCTCCACTTT

V: TRBV7-8
J: TRBJ2-1
D: TRBD1
size: NA
CDR3: CASSIPWTGAPRHEQFF
DNA: TGTGCCAGCAGCATACCATGGACAGGGGCCCCCCGTCATGAGCAGTTCTTC

V: TRBV11-2
J: TRBJ1-6
D: NA
size: NA
CDR3: CASSPGPNSPLHF
DNA: TGTGCCAGCAGCCCCGGACCCAATTCACCCCTCCACTTT

V: TRBV14
J: TRBJ1-2
D: NA
size: NA
CDR3: CASSQVFGGFYGYTF
DNA: TGTGCCAGCAGCCAAGTCTTCGGGGGATTCTATGGCTACACCTTC

V: TRBV29-1
J: TRBJ2-1
D: TRBD2
size: NA
CDR3: CSVDFSGWAYNEQFF
DNA: TGCAGCGTTGATTTTAGCGGGTGGGCCTACAATGAGCAGTTCTTC

V: TRBV18
J: TRBJ1-3
D: NA
size: NA
CDR3: CASSLDTSSGNTIYF
DNA: TGTGCCAGCTCATTGGACACAAGCTCTGGAAACACCATATATTTT

V: TRBV6-6
J: TRBJ2-2
D: NA
size: NA
CDR3: CASSYPGQPGELFF
DNA: TGTGCCAGCAGTTACCCCGGACAGCCCGGGGAGCTGTTTTTT

V: TRBV27
J: TRBJ1-1
D: NA
size: NA
CDR3: CASSLFLNTEAFF
DNA: TGTGCCAGCAGTTTATTCCTGAACACTGAAGCTTTCTTT

V: TRBV13
J: TRBJ1-1
D: NA
size: NA
CDR3: CASGGGETEAFF
DNA: TGTGCCAGCGGCGGGGGGGAAACTGAAGCTTTCTTT

V: TRBV25-1
J: TRBJ1-2
D: TRBD1
size: NA
CDR3: CASRMTGDSGYTF
DNA: TGTGCCAGCAGAATGACAGGGGATTCTGGCTACACCTTC

V: TRBV7-2
J: TRBJ1-4
D: NA
size: NA
CDR3: CASSLDRGWIRINEKLFF
DNA: TGTGCCAGCAGCTTAGACCGAGGGTGGATAAGGATTAATGAAAAACTGTTTTTT

V: TRBV15
J: TRBJ1-5
D: TRBD1
size: NA
CDR3: CATSITGGGFQPQHF
DNA: TGTGCCACCAGCATTACAGGGGGCGGCTTTCAGCCCCAGCATTTT

V: TRBV9
J: TRBJ1-2
D: NA
size: NA
CDR3: CASSVGTANYGYTF
DNA: TGTGCCAGCAGCGTAGGAACAGCTAACTATGGCTACACCTTC

V: TRBV10-1
J: TRBJ1-1
D: NA
size: NA
CDR3: CASSEGGEAFF
DNA: TGCGCCAGCAGTGAGGGTGGGGAAGCTTTCTTT

V: TRBV12-5
J: TRBJ2-7
D: NA
size: NA
CDR3: CASGGPYEQYF
DNA: TGTGCCTCCGGGGGTCCCTACGAGCAGTACTTC

V: TRBV7-2
J: TRBJ1-1
D: TRBD1
size: NA
CDR3: CASSAGQPNTEAFF
DNA: TGTGCCAGCAGCGCGGGACAGCCCAACACTGAAGCTTTCTTT

V: TRBV27
J: TRBJ2-4
D: TRBD2
size: once
CDR3: CASSTGLAGAGKNIQYF
DNA: TGTGCCAGCAGTACGGGACTAGCGGGGGCGGGCAAAAACATTCAGTACTTC

V: TRBV7-8
J: TRBJ2-1
D: TRBD2
size: NA
CDR3: CASSDRLAGVQDNEQFF
DNA: TGTGCCAGCAGCGATCGACTAGCGGGAGTGCAGGACAATGAGCAGTTCTTC

V: TRBV6-6
J: TRBJ2-1
D: NA
size: NA
CDR3: CASSYEGPSYNEQFF
DNA: TGTGCCAGCAGTTATGAGGGGCCCTCCTACAATGAGCAGTTCTTC

V: TRBV11-2
J: TRBJ2-1
D: NA
size: NA
CDR3: CASGSHGNEQFF
DNA: TGTGCCAGCGGAAGCCACGGGAATGAGCAGTTCTTC

V: TRBV5-1
J: TRBJ2-2
D: TRBD2
size: NA
CDR3: CASSLANAGEFTGELFF
DNA: TGCGCCAGCAGCTTGGCCAATGCGGGGGAGTTTACCGGGGAGCTGTTTTTT

V: TRBV30
J: TRBJ2-1
D: TRBD2
size: NA
CDR3: CAWTMGTSGINEQFF
DNA: TGTGCCTGGACCATGGGGACTAGCGGGATCAATGAGCAGTTCTTC

V: TRBV11-2
J: TRBJ2-7
D: NA
size: NA
CDR3: CASSRIIESSYEQYF
DNA: TGTGCCAGCAGCCGTATTATAGAGAGCTCCTACGAGCAGTACTTC

V: TRBV5-1
J: TRBJ2-7
D: NA
size: NA
CDR3: CASRGGGSYEQYF
DNA: TGCGCCAGCAGGGGGGGCGGGAGTTACGAGCAGTACTTC

V: TRBV13
J: TRBJ1-1
D: NA
size: NA
CDR3: CASSWTGYTEAFF
DNA: TGTGCCAGCAGCTGGACGGGTTACACTGAAGCTTTCTTT

V: TRBV10-2
J: TRBJ2-5
D: TRBD2
size: NA
CDR3: CASSESTGGETQYF
DNA: TGCGCCAGCAGTGAGTCGACGGGGGGGGAGACCCAGTACTTC

V: TRBV5-6
J: TRBJ2-7
D: TRBD1
size: NA
CDR3: CATGTGVYEQYF
DNA: TGTGCCACCGGGACAGGGGTCTACGAGCAGTACTTC

V: TRBV11-2
J: TRBJ2-7
D: NA
size: once
CDR3: CASSLVSYSYEQYF
DNA: TGTGCCAGCAGCTTAGTGAGCTATTCCTACGAGCAGTACTTC

V: TRBV30
J: TRBJ2-6
D: NA
size: NA
CDR3: CAWSLGIYSSGANVLTF
DNA: TGTGCCTGGAGCTTGGGCATTTACTCGTCTGGGGCCAACGTCCTGACTTTC

V: TRBV6-1
J: TRBJ1-1
D: NA
size: NA
CDR3: CASSEWSGMNTEAFF
DNA: TGTGCCAGCAGTGAATGGTCCGGGATGAACACTGAAGCTTTCTTT